These 18 T cell receptor beta chains share one sample of origin, sequenced in a study of shared clonotypes between healthy human individuals. Clones were sequenced by immunoSEQ multiplex PCR, and TCRdb holds only the in-frame ones, with some missing. The table has 1,400,000 or so clones, 98% to 99% seen once. Sequencing used naive CD4+ T cells sorted from blood. Subset noted: CD45RA+ positively selected. The receptors were sampled from a man aged 30 to 39 in good health.

This chain uses TRBV4-1 with TRBJ2-2, with 7 bases that match TRBD1. V lost 4 bases, J lost 2 bases, and 4 bases stayed unmatched. The CDR3 has 15 residues. Germline V lookup: CDR1 MGHRA, CDR2 YSYEKL. The DNA of the CDR3 is TGCGCCAGCAGCCGCCGACAGGGCAACACCGGGGAGCTGTTTTTT. This translates into CASSRRQGNTGELFF.

The chain combines TRBV5-1 with TRBJ2-3, with 9 bases matching TRBD2. This CDR3 has 14 amino acids. Germline values: CDR1 SGHRS, CDR2 YFSETQ. The junction had 4 bases not matched to a gene; V was cut back by 2 bases and J by 6 bases. The CDR3 here is CASSFDSGSDTQYF. DNA for the CDR3: TGCGCCAGCAGCTTCGATAGCGGGAGCGATACGCAGTATTTT.

The chain joins TRBV5-1 to TRBJ2-1, with a weak D call TRBD2 (6 bases). Trimming left V 7 bases short and J 7 bases short, with 15 bases between. Germline CDR1 SGHRS, CDR2 YFSETQ. The CDR3 spans 13 residues. DNA for the CDR3: TGCGCCAGCCGACGGGAGCCCGAAAATGAGCAGTTCTTC. It encodes CASRREPENEQFF.

The chain carries TRBV10-1 and TRBJ2-2; D is perhaps TRBD1 (5 bases). CDR1 is WNHNN and CDR2 is SYGVQD in the germline V gene (reference sequence). CDR3 length: 13 residues. The ends were cut back, 2 bases at V and 10 bases at J, with 11 bases in the middle. CDR3 nucleotide sequence: TGCGCCAGCAGTGAGAACCACAGGACGGAGCTGTTTTTT. This codes for CASSENHRTELFF.

V and J are TRBV5-4 and TRBJ2-5; 8 bases agree with TRBD2. The germline V gene encodes CDR1 SGHNT and CDR2 YYREEE (reference sequence). V lost 4 bases to trimming and J lost 4 bases; unmatched junction nucleotides: 0. The CDR3 consists of 12 residues. This CDR3 reads CASSRGGETQYF. The DNA of the CDR3 is TGTGCCAGCAGCCGGGGGGGAGAGACCCAGTACTTC.

About this clone itself: Other DNA sequences in this sample translate to the same CDR3. The genes are TRBV7-2 and TRBJ1-2; possibly TRBD1 for D (5 bases). Trimming left V 0 bases short and J 3 bases short, with 5 bases between. CDR1 SGHTA and CDR2 FQGNSA come from the germline V gene. The CDR3 has 13 amino acids. The CDR3 coding sequence is TGTGCCAGCAGCTTAGCAGGGGACTATGGCTACACCTTC. Encoded protein: CASSLAGDYGYTF.

The rearrangement joins TRBV2 to TRBJ1-2; D ambiguous. Per germline, CDR1 SNHLY and CDR2 FYNNEI. The CDR3 covers 13 residues. The germline V and J ends were trimmed by 2 bases and 4 bases, with 8 bases remaining between them. CDR3 protein: CASSERSFYGYTF. The CDR3 nucleotides are TGTGCCAGCAGTGAAAGGTCCTTCTATGGCTACACCTTC.

V is TRBV10-3 and J is TRBJ2-5, with D perhaps given as TRBD1 or TRBD2 (5 bases each). V gave up 6 bases and J gave up 1 base, with 12 bases separating them. The length of the CDR3 is 14 residues. Germline V gene data show CDR1 as ENHRY and CDR2 as SYGVKD. CDR3 loop: CAISSGQIQETQYF. CDR3 DNA: TGTGCCATCAGCTCGGGGCAAATCCAAGAGACCCAGTACTTC.

V is TRBV5-4 and J is TRBJ2-3, with 7 bases identical to TRBD2. V lost 4 bases, J lost 0 bases, and 8 bases stayed unmatched. The CDR3 length is 16 residues. Germline V gene data show CDR1 as SGHNT and CDR2 as YYREEE (reference sequence). CDR3 nucleotides: TGTGCCAGCAGCATCCTAGCGGTTATCAGCACAGATACGCAGTATTTT. This encodes CASSILAVISTDTQYF.

This chain uses TRBV19 with TRBJ1-2; 9 nucleotides agree with TRBD1. In germline, CDR1 is LNHDA, CDR2 SQIVND (reference sequence). Trimming cost V 4 bases and J 8 bases; bases outside gene matches: 8. CDR3 length: 14 residues. For the CDR3, the DNA is TGTGCCAGTAGTAATGGACAGGGGTGGCACGGCTACACCTTC. Translation: CASSNGQGWHGYTF.

The CDR3 loop reads CASSLRRETQYF. The CDR3 DNA sequence: TGTGCCAGCAGCCTCCGGCGGGAAACCCAGTACTTC. J is TRBJ2-4 and V is TRBV28, with D possibly matching TRBD2 (6 bases). The CDR3 covers 12 residues. The germline CDR1 and CDR2 sequences are MDHEN and SYDVKM. V lost 6 bases and J lost 13, with 16 bases in between.

V usage is TRBV14 and J usage is TRBJ2-1, with D possibly matching TRBD1 (5 bases). CDR1 and CDR2 (germline): SGHDN, FVKESK. The CDR3 covers 15 residues. The V and J ends lost 2 bases and 3 bases respectively, with 11 bases between them. CDR3 residues: CASSQSRTYYNEQFF. The CDR3 region has the DNA TGTGCCAGCAGCCAATCACGGACATACTACAATGAGCAGTTCTTC.

CDR3 coding DNA: TGTGCCAGCGGTCCACCAGCGGGAACCTACGAGCAGTACTTC. Its translation is CASGPPAGTYEQYF. V gene TRBV9 combines with J gene TRBJ2-7; TRBD2 aligns across 7 bases. This CDR3 has 14 residues. The J segment lost 2 bases and the V segment lost 7 bases, leaving 9 bases of the junction unmatched. Germline V lookup: CDR1 SGDLS, CDR2 YYNGEE.

The CDR3 DNA reads TGTGCCATCAGTGGCCCGGGCACAGATACGCAGTATTTT. Its protein is CAISGPGTDTQYF. The genes are TRBV10-3 and TRBJ2-3, with D hard to call. The CDR3 is 13 residues long. Germline V lookup: CDR1 ENHRY, CDR2 SYGVKD. Trimming took off 4 bases at V and 1 base at J, with 6 bases between the two ends.

The chain joins TRBV30 to TRBJ1-1; 9 bases match TRBD1. Germline CDR1 reads GTSNPN; CDR2 reads SVGIG (reference sequence). After removal of 1 base from V and 0 bases from J, the junction contained 3 bases not matched to a gene. This CDR3 is 15 amino acids long. CDR3 in amino acids: CAWSDRGRMNTEAFF. CDR3 DNA sequence: TGTGCCTGGAGTGACAGGGGGCGAATGAACACTGAAGCTTTCTTT.

As DNA, the CDR3 is TGTGCCAGCTCACCACGGGGGACTAGCGGGGAGCATACGCAGTATTTT. It encodes CASSPRGTSGEHTQYF. V usage is TRBV18 and J usage is TRBJ2-3, with 13 nucleotides matching TRBD2. This CDR3 comprises 16 residues. V was pared by 1 base and J by 7 bases, with 5 bases of the junction left unmatched. Looked up from germline, CDR1 is KGHSH and CDR2 is LQKENI.

J is TRBJ2-5 and V is TRBV5-7; no firm D call. TRBV5-7 is filed as an ORF, its function uncertain. The CDR3 runs 11 residues. CDR3 bases: TGTACCCAGGACCTTCAAGAGACCCAGTACTTC. Its protein is CTQDLQETQYF.

The chain has TRBV27 and TRBJ2-5, with 8 bases that match TRBD1. This CDR3 has 14 residues. The germline gives CDR1 MNHEY, CDR2 SMNVEV (reference sequence). The ends lost 5 bases at V and 5 bases at J; junction bases unmatched: 7. In DNA form, the CDR3 reads TGTGCCAGCAGTACAAGGACAGGGTGGGAGACCCAGTACTTC. This encodes CASSTRTGWETQYF.